This T cell receptor (beta chain) appears in the sequencing data of a study of blood T cell repertoires in COVID-19 (dated by TCRdb to 2019 to 2021). Context from the whole study: Samples from collaborators originated in the United States, Italy and Spain and spanned both the acute and convalescent phases of COVID-19. The prospective study material was composed of cDNA or gDNA derived from T cells, B-cell-depleted T cells, or PBMCs. The dataset comprised deeply sampled blood TCRbeta repertoires from subjects exposed to, actively infected with, or recovered from COVID-19. A freely available public database, intended as a resource for researchers studying the immune response to SARS-CoV-2, is where the repertoires were released. Samples came from the ongoing ImmuneRACE study (first 160 participants) plus 1,254 subjects from 6 global collaborators. A de-identified subject ID, COVID-19 status, age in years and sex were almost always included in the sample metadata. HLA class I and class II types, where available, came from metadata supplied by the sample provider rather than from assay-based typing. What the research found in general, with its limitations: Clinical and demographic metadata were provided uncurated, with the amount varying by source and participant.

Another Seattle source contributed samples from volunteer blood donors who had recovered from COVID-19. Collaborating institutions collected whole blood in K2EDTA tubes following their own protocols. For TCRbeta analysis, collaborators shipped samples as frozen whole blood, isolated PBMCs, or DNA extracted from either of those sample types. Comments on this clone: Its recognized antigen is unknown. No base-level quality is on record; no much larger clone is a single base apart.

The germline V gene gives CDR1 as SGHTA and CDR2 as FQGNSA. For this chain, trimming is 0 bases at the V end and 4 bases at the J end, and the number of junction bases without a gene match is 10. The CDR3 measures 17 amino acids from cysteine to phenylalanine. CDR3 DNA is the only sequence kept; it has 51 bases, read in frame from the first base. TCRbeta CDR3 regions were amplified from genomic DNA by means of the immunoSEQ Assay, a bias-controlled multiplex PCR. On the study's bioinformatics: Within the assay, amplification of reference gene primers was used to estimate how many nucleated cells each sample contained. To quantify the absolute abundance of each unique TCRbeta CDR3 rearrangement, sequence reads were collapsed and filtered. For each sample, productive Simpson clonality was calculated as the square root of Simpson's diversity index across productive rearrangements. Entries here come from immuneACCESS through TCRdb and include only in-frame sequences with V and J called. Some clones fail to appear in such tables; in the studies checked, an unresolved V gene covers under half of the shortfall, and the cause of the remainder is unknown. The DNA was the basis for D and trimming; V, J and clone size are from that table. This sample comprises a few hundred thousand clones, around nine tenths of them detected only once. Clones ranked in the top ten supply over 7.5% of the sample.

Specimen: peripheral blood. The source is a man in his forties or fifties who had recovered from COVID-19. The V and J genes are TRBV7-2 and TRBJ1-2; 8 central bases correspond to TRBD1. In nucleotide form, the sequence is TGTGCCAGCAGCTTAGCGCATAGGCAGGGGGCCCTCTATGGCTACACCTTC. Translated, it reads CASSLAHRQGALYGYTF.